Listed below are T cell receptor beta chains from one sample, sequenced in a study of T cell responses to AZD1222 COVID-19 vaccine. The data were produced by immunoSEQ multiplex PCR, yet TCRdb's version contains in-frame clones alone and is incomplete. The sample includes over 100,000 clones, approximately 86% of them seen just once. The material was peripheral blood, obtained on day 0 of MenACWY control vaccination. The receptor set was obtained from an adult in good health. CDR3s include the opening cysteine and the closing phenylalanine or tryptophan. The order of the fields is CDR3 length, clone size, D gene, V gene, J gene, CDR3 protein, CDR3 DNA. D genes are given only for firm matches. Size tells how often a clone was seen (once, few, many) or the class of an expanded clone, and some rows leave it out.

>14|once|.|TRBV28|TRBJ1-5
CASSLPSGNQPQHF
TGTGCCAGCAGTTTACCCTCCGGAAATCAGCCCCAGCATTTT
>13|once|.|TRBV7-3|TRBJ2-5
CASSYGTSETQYF
TGTGCCAGCAGCTATGGGACATCGGAGACCCAGTACTTC
>17|.|TRBD1|TRBV9|TRBJ2-3
CASSAEASRGRTDTQYF
TGTGCCAGCAGCGCAGAGGCCTCCAGGGGGCGCACAGATACGCAGTATTTT
>12|.|.|TRBV7-8|TRBJ2-1
CASSPGVNEQFF
TGTGCCAGCAGCCCGGGAGTCAATGAGCAGTTCTTC
>16|.|.|TRBV11-1|TRBJ1-2
CASSLDGPGANYGYTF
TGTGCCAGCAGCTTAGATGGGCCAGGAGCTAACTATGGCTACACCTTC
>17|.|.|TRBV9|TRBJ1-2
CASSVDGTEPSIGGYTF
TGTGCCAGCAGCGTAGATGGAACAGAGCCCTCCATCGGTGGCTACACCTTC
>14|once|.|TRBV6-2/TRBV6-3|TRBJ2-7
CASSPLTDSYEQYF
TGTGCCAGCAGTCCCTTGACAGACTCCTACGAGCAGTACTTC
>15|.|.|TRBV29-1|TRBJ2-2
CSVTPGGHFTGELFF
TGCAGCGTGACCCCTGGGGGACACTTCACCGGGGAGCTGTTTTTT
>13|.|.|TRBV6-5|TRBJ2-7
CASSYSRNLGQYF
TGTGCCAGCAGTTACTCGAGGAACTTAGGGCAGTACTTC
>21|.|TRBD1|TRBV28|TRBJ1-5
CASSLRPPKGGTAYSNQPQHF
TGTGCCAGCAGTTTAAGACCCCCAAAAGGTGGGACAGCTTATAGCAATCAGCCCCAGCATTTT
>13|.|.|TRBV27|TRBJ1-1
CASRMDRNTEAFF
TGTGCCAGCAGGATGGACAGGAACACTGAAGCTTTCTTT
>15|.|.|TRBV25-1|TRBJ1-2
CASSDLDSTHLGYTF
TGTGCCAGCAGTGACCTGGACAGCACTCACCTGGGCTACACCTTC
>17|.|TRBD2|TRBV28|TRBJ2-3
CASSSRWTSGSTDTQYF
TGTGCCAGCAGTTCCCGATGGACTAGCGGAAGCACAGATACGCAGTATTTT
>14|.|.|TRBV28|TRBJ2-5
CASSLARGGETQYF
TGTGCCAGCAGCCTGGCCAGGGGTGGTGAGACCCAGTACTTC
>18|.|.|TRBV4-1|TRBJ2-5
CASSQDPRIGGLSRTQYF
TGCGCCAGCAGCCAAGACCCCCGTATCGGGGGCTTATCCCGGACCCAGTACTTC
>14|.|.|TRBV14|TRBJ1-6
CASSQGRENSPLHF
TGTGCCAGCAGCCAAGGACGGGAAAATTCACCCCTCCACTTT
>17|.|TRBD1|TRBV7-9|TRBJ1-3
CASSSIGQVVSGNTIYF
TGTGCCAGCAGCTCGATCGGACAGGTCGTCTCTGGAAACACCATATATTTT
>15|.|.|TRBV5-5|TRBJ2-7
CASSPATGMYNEQYF
TGTGCCAGCAGCCCCGCAACAGGGATGTACAACGAGCAGTACTTC